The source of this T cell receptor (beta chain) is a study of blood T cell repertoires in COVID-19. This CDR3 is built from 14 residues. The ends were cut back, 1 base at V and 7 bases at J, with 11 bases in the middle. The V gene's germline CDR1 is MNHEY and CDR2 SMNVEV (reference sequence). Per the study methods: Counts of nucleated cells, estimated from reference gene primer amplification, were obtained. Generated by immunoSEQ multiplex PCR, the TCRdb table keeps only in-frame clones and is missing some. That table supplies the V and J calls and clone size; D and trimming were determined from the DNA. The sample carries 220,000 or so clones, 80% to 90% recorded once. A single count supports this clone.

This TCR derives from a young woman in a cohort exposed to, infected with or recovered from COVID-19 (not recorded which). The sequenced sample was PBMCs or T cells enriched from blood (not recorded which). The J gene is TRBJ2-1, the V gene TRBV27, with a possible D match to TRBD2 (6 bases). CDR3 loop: CASSLYGLTNEQFF. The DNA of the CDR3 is TGTGCCAGCAGTTTATACGGACTAACTAATGAGCAGTTCTTC.